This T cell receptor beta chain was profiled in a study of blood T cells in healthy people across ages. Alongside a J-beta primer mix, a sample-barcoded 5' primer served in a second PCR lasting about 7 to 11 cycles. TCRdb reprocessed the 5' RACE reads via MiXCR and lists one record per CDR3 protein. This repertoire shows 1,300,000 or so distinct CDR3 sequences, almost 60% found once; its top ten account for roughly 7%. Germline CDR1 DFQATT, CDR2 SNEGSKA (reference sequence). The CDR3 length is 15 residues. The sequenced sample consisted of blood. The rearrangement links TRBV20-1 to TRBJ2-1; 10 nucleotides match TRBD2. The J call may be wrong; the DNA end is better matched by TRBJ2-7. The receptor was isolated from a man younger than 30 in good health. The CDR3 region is CSARLTSGVYNEQYF. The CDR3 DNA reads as TGCAGTGCTAGATTAACTAGCGGGGTCTACAATGAGCAGTACTTC.